These T cell receptor beta chains were read from a single sample in a study of identical twins. TCRdb re-derived calls from the 5' RACE reads in MiXCR, one entry per CDR3 protein. Of hundreds of thousands of distinct CDR3 sequences detected, 5.5% to 7% appear once; the ten largest clones hold more than 3%. These same data were also listed under a study on yellow fever vaccine responses in identical twins.

The specimen was memory (CD45RO+) T cells sorted from blood. The receptors originated from a woman aged 18-30 years in good health. CDR3s include the opening cysteine and the closing phenylalanine or tryptophan. A D gene is named only where the DNA matches it firmly. Clone size is stated in some rows and not others, as once, few, many or a class when expanded.

CDR3 protein: CASSISRMNTEAFF
CDR3 DNA: TGTGCCAGCAGCATATCACGGATGAACACTGAAGCTTTCTTT
clone size: .
J gene: TRBJ1-1
D gene: .
V gene: TRBV11-2

CDR3 protein: CASSQGDSSYNSPLHF
CDR3 DNA: TGTGCCAGCAGCCAAGGGGACAGTTCCTATAATTCACCCCTCCACTTT
clone size: many
J gene: TRBJ1-6
D gene: TRBD1
V gene: TRBV3-1

CDR3 protein: CASSGIGTSGAYNEQFF
CDR3 DNA: TGTGCCAGCAGTGGGATCGGGACTAGCGGGGCATACAATGAGCAGTTCTTC
clone size: few
J gene: TRBJ2-1
D gene: TRBD2
V gene: TRBV27

CDR3 protein: CASIGLTEAFF
CDR3 DNA: TGTGCCAGCATTGGGCTCACTGAAGCTTTCTTT
clone size: few
J gene: TRBJ1-1
D gene: .
V gene: TRBV27

CDR3 protein: CASSLGRNLGYGYTF
CDR3 DNA: TGCGCCAGCAGCCTGGGACGGAATTTGGGCTATGGCTACACCTTC
clone size: few
J gene: TRBJ1-2
D gene: .
V gene: TRBV5-1

CDR3 protein: CASRGNQETQYF
CDR3 DNA: TGCGCCAGCAGGGGGAACCAAGAGACCCAGTACTTC
clone size: few
J gene: TRBJ2-5
D gene: .
V gene: TRBV5-1

CDR3 protein: CASSLLVVGNIQYF
CDR3 DNA: TGTGCCAGCAGCTTATTGGTTGTCGGAAACATTCAGTACTTC
clone size: few
J gene: TRBJ2-4
D gene: .
V gene: TRBV11-1

CDR3 protein: CASAELAGVGQETQYF
CDR3 DNA: TGTGCCAGCGCCGAACTAGCGGGAGTAGGACAAGAGACCCAGTACTTC
clone size: many
J gene: TRBJ2-5
D gene: TRBD2
V gene: TRBV6-1

CDR3 protein: CSAYSTSGRSEQYF
CDR3 DNA: TGCAGTGCTTATTCGACTAGCGGGAGGTCCGAGCAGTACTTC
clone size: .
J gene: TRBJ2-7
D gene: TRBD2
V gene: TRBV20-1

CDR3 protein: CASSTSPGNTIYF
CDR3 DNA: TGTGCCAGCAGTACCTCCCCTGGAAACACCATATATTTT
clone size: few
J gene: TRBJ1-3
D gene: .
V gene: TRBV28

CDR3 protein: CASSLGVQGSGANVLTF
CDR3 DNA: TGCGCCAGCAGCTTGGGGGTCCAAGGCTCTGGGGCCAACGTCCTGACTTTC
clone size: few
J gene: TRBJ2-6
D gene: .
V gene: TRBV5-1

CDR3 protein: CSVQGRGETQYF
CDR3 DNA: TGCAGCGTACAGGGCAGAGGCGAGACCCAGTACTTC
clone size: many
J gene: TRBJ2-5
D gene: .
V gene: TRBV29-1

CDR3 protein: CASSLLAAGELFF
CDR3 DNA: TGTGCCAGCAGCTTGTTGGCGGCCGGGGAGCTGTTTTTT
clone size: many
J gene: TRBJ2-2
D gene: .
V gene: TRBV5-6

CDR3 protein: CASSLAGRGNEQFF
CDR3 DNA: TGCGCCAGCAGCTTGGCCGGAAGGGGCAATGAGCAGTTCTTC
clone size: many
J gene: TRBJ2-1
D gene: .
V gene: TRBV5-1

CDR3 protein: CSVMRASLEAFF
CDR3 DNA: TGCAGCGTTATGCGGGCGTCACTCGAAGCTTTCTTT
clone size: many
J gene: TRBJ1-1
D gene: .
V gene: TRBV29-1

CDR3 protein: CSDQRYTDTQYF
CDR3 DNA: TGCAGTGATCAGCGGTACACAGATACGCAGTATTTT
clone size: many
J gene: TRBJ2-3
D gene: .
V gene: TRBV20-1

CDR3 protein: CSAEGLAGGSRPQYF
CDR3 DNA: TGCAGTGCTGAAGGACTAGCGGGGGGAAGTCGACCGCAGTATTTT
clone size: .
J gene: TRBJ2-3
D gene: TRBD2
V gene: TRBV20-1

CDR3 protein: CASSMTLVQGSGANVLTF
CDR3 DNA: TGTGCCAGCAGCATGACGTTGGTGCAAGGGTCCGGGGCCAACGTCCTGACTTTC
clone size: .
J gene: TRBJ2-6
D gene: .
V gene: TRBV11-1

CDR3 protein: CASSSDYFLNEQFF
CDR3 DNA: TGCGCCAGCAGCTCGGACTATTTTCTGAATGAGCAGTTCTTC
clone size: few
J gene: TRBJ2-1
D gene: .
V gene: TRBV5-1

CDR3 protein: CASSEAVGLQQYF
CDR3 DNA: TGTGCCAGCAGTGAAGCGGTAGGGCTCCAGCAGTACTTC
clone size: .
J gene: TRBJ2-7
D gene: .
V gene: TRBV25-1

CDR3 protein: CASRDTGTGNTGELFF
CDR3 DNA: TGTGCCAGCAGGGACACCGGGACAGGCAACACCGGGGAGCTGTTTTTT
clone size: many
J gene: TRBJ2-2
D gene: TRBD1
V gene: TRBV28

CDR3 protein: CSARDRADSYNEQFF
CDR3 DNA: TGCAGTGCTAGAGATAGGGCGGACTCCTACAATGAGCAGTTCTTC
clone size: .
J gene: TRBJ2-1
D gene: .
V gene: TRBV20-1

CDR3 protein: CASSLVSNYGYTF
CDR3 DNA: TGTGCCAGCAGCTTGGTCTCTAACTATGGCTACACCTTC
clone size: .
J gene: TRBJ1-2
D gene: .
V gene: TRBV5-4

CDR3 protein: CASSLVGFGREPNYEQYF
CDR3 DNA: TGTGCCAGCAGCTTAGTGGGGTTCGGCCGGGAGCCGAACTACGAGCAGTACTTC
clone size: many
J gene: TRBJ2-7
D gene: .
V gene: TRBV11-1

CDR3 protein: CSVGVGNNSPLHF
CDR3 DNA: TGCAGCGTTGGGGTCGGCAATAATTCACCCCTCCACTTT
clone size: few
J gene: TRBJ1-6
D gene: .
V gene: TRBV29-1

CDR3 protein: CASSPNAGVAEAFF
CDR3 DNA: TGTGCCAGCAGTCCCAACGCAGGGGTCGCTGAAGCTTTCTTT
clone size: many
J gene: TRBJ1-1
D gene: .
V gene: TRBV27

CDR3 protein: CATSTDITYEQYF
CDR3 DNA: TGTGCCACCAGCACCGACATCACCTACGAGCAGTACTTC
clone size: many
J gene: TRBJ2-7
D gene: .
V gene: TRBV15

CDR3 protein: CASSQESSGRPQHF
CDR3 DNA: TGCGCCAGCAGCCAAGAATCTTCAGGGAGGCCCCAGCATTTT
clone size: few
J gene: TRBJ1-5
D gene: .
V gene: TRBV4-1

CDR3 protein: CAMSGTGLEAFF
CDR3 DNA: TGTGCCATGTCCGGGACAGGGCTAGAAGCTTTCTTT
clone size: .
J gene: TRBJ1-1
D gene: TRBD1
V gene: TRBV10-3

CDR3 protein: CASSLAELTEAFF
CDR3 DNA: TGTGCCAGCAGTTTAGCGGAACTGACTGAAGCTTTCTTT
clone size: many
J gene: TRBJ1-1
D gene: .
V gene: TRBV12-3/TRBV12-4

CDR3 protein: CASSEEAGGGETQYF
CDR3 DNA: TGTGCCAGCAGTGAAGAAGCGGGGGGAGGAGAGACCCAGTACTTC
clone size: few
J gene: TRBJ2-5
D gene: TRBD2
V gene: TRBV6-1

CDR3 protein: CASSPPGSLNTEAFF
CDR3 DNA: TGTGCCAGCAGCCCCCCCGGGAGCCTGAACACTGAAGCTTTCTTT
clone size: many
J gene: TRBJ1-1
D gene: .
V gene: TRBV3-1

CDR3 protein: CASSKTLGRGNEQFF
CDR3 DNA: TGTGCCAGCAGCAAGACCCTAGGCAGGGGCAATGAGCAGTTCTTC
clone size: few
J gene: TRBJ2-1
D gene: .
V gene: TRBV7-2

CDR3 protein: CASSLAAGVSPLHF
CDR3 DNA: TGTGCCAGCAGCTTAGCGGCAGGGGTATCACCCCTCCACTTT
clone size: many
J gene: TRBJ1-6
D gene: .
V gene: TRBV7-6

CDR3 protein: CASSQQGRGTHNEQFF
CDR3 DNA: TGTGCCAGCAGCCAGCAGGGCCGGGGGACACACAATGAGCAGTTCTTC
clone size: .
J gene: TRBJ2-1
D gene: .
V gene: TRBV3-1

CDR3 protein: CASSKGRGPGGYTF
CDR3 DNA: TGTGCCAGCAGCAAGGGCAGGGGACCGGGTGGCTACACCTTC
clone size: .
J gene: TRBJ1-2
D gene: .
V gene: TRBV21-1

CDR3 protein: CASSLALATSGTDTQYF
CDR3 DNA: TGTGCCAGCAGCTTAGCGTTGGCGACTAGCGGGACAGATACGCAGTATTTT
clone size: few
J gene: TRBJ2-3
D gene: TRBD2
V gene: TRBV7-6

CDR3 protein: CASSQRDNGNIQYF
CDR3 DNA: TGTGCCAGCTCACAGAGGGATAACGGGAACATTCAGTACTTC
clone size: .
J gene: TRBJ2-4
D gene: .
V gene: TRBV18

CDR3 protein: CASSPLGLAGVEQYF
CDR3 DNA: TGTGCCAGCAGCCCCCTCGGACTAGCGGGAGTCGAGCAGTACTTC
clone size: .
J gene: TRBJ2-7
D gene: TRBD2
V gene: TRBV5-6

CDR3 protein: CASSYSTGQLGNTGELFF
CDR3 DNA: TGTGCCAGCAGTTACTCGACGGGACAGCTGGGAAACACCGGGGAGCTGTTTTTT
clone size: many
J gene: TRBJ2-2
D gene: TRBD1
V gene: TRBV6-5

CDR3 protein: CATARGDYNEQFF
CDR3 DNA: TGTGCCACCGCCAGGGGGGACTACAATGAGCAGTTCTTC
clone size: .
J gene: TRBJ2-1
D gene: .
V gene: TRBV3-1

CDR3 protein: CASSEWKGSPGDNEQFF
CDR3 DNA: TGTGCCAGCAGTGAATGGAAGGGTTCACCGGGGGACAATGAGCAGTTCTTC
clone size: few
J gene: TRBJ2-1
D gene: .
V gene: TRBV25-1

CDR3 protein: CASRQGPNEQFF
CDR3 DNA: TGTGCCAGCAGGCAGGGCCCCAATGAGCAGTTCTTC
clone size: .
J gene: TRBJ2-1
D gene: .
V gene: TRBV12-3/TRBV12-4

CDR3 protein: CASSLYSGGPDTQYF
CDR3 DNA: TGTGCCAGCAGTTTATACTCAGGAGGTCCAGATACGCAGTATTTT
clone size: few
J gene: TRBJ2-3
D gene: .
V gene: TRBV12-3/TRBV12-4

CDR3 protein: CASSSRSNTGELFF
CDR3 DNA: TGTGCCAGCAGCTCCCGGTCGAACACCGGGGAGCTGTTTTTT
clone size: many
J gene: TRBJ2-2
D gene: .
V gene: TRBV11-2

CDR3 protein: CSVPIAPRRLYNEQFF
CDR3 DNA: TGCAGTGTCCCTATCGCCCCGCGACGCCTTTACAATGAGCAGTTCTTC
clone size: many
J gene: TRBJ2-1
D gene: .
V gene: TRBV20-1

CDR3 protein: CASSSISGSSHNEQFF
CDR3 DNA: TGTGCCAGCAGCTCCATTAGCGGGAGTTCCCACAATGAGCAGTTCTTC
clone size: many
J gene: TRBJ2-1
D gene: TRBD2
V gene: TRBV12-3/TRBV12-4

CDR3 protein: CASSYSGANPPLGTDTQYF
CDR3 DNA: TGTGCCAGCAGTTACTCAGGTGCTAACCCTCCGCTAGGCACAGATACGCAGTATTTT
clone size: many
J gene: TRBJ2-3
D gene: .
V gene: TRBV6-5

CDR3 protein: CASSRGAGGYNEQFF
CDR3 DNA: TGTGCCAGCAGCAGGGGCGCGGGGGGCTACAATGAGCAGTTCTTC
clone size: .
J gene: TRBJ2-1
D gene: TRBD2
V gene: TRBV12-3/TRBV12-4

CDR3 protein: CASSPRTGSETQYF
CDR3 DNA: TGTGCCAGCAGTCCGCGGACAGGCTCGGAGACCCAGTACTTC
clone size: many
J gene: TRBJ2-5
D gene: TRBD1
V gene: TRBV12-3/TRBV12-4

CDR3 protein: CASMGTDEKLFF
CDR3 DNA: TGTGCCAGCATGGGGACAGATGAAAAACTGTTTTTT
clone size: few
J gene: TRBJ1-4
D gene: TRBD1
V gene: TRBV2

CDR3 protein: CASNKDTNYGYTF
CDR3 DNA: TGTGCCAGCAATAAAGACACCAACTATGGCTACACCTTC
clone size: many
J gene: TRBJ1-2
D gene: .
V gene: TRBV12-3/TRBV12-4

CDR3 protein: CASSYSSPTSGAYEQYF
CDR3 DNA: TGTGCCAGCAGTTACTCGTCGCCGACTAGCGGGGCGTACGAGCAGTACTTC
clone size: many
J gene: TRBJ2-7
D gene: TRBD2
V gene: TRBV6-5